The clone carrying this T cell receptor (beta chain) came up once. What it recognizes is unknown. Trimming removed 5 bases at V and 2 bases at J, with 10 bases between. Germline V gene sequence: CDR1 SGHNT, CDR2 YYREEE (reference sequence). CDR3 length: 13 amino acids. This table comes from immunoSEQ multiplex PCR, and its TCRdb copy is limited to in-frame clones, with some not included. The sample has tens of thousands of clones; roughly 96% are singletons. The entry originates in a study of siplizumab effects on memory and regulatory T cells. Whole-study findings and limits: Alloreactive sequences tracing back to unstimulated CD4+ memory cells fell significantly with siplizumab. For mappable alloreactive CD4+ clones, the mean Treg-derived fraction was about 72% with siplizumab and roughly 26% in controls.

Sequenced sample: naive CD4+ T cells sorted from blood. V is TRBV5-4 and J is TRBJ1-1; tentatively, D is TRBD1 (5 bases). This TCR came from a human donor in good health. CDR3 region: CASRGQGNTEAFF. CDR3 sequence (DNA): TGTGCCAGCAGGGGTCAGGGAAACACTGAAGCTTTCTTT.